Described below is a single T cell receptor beta chain sequence and its context. Its target is unknown. A TCRbeta library incorporating unique molecular identifiers was prepared. TCRdb ran MiXCR on the PCR reads and lists one entry per CDR3 protein. The sample contains 250,000 to 400,000 distinct CDR3 sequences, more than 20% of which appear only once. Germline loops: CDR1 MGHRA, CDR2 YSYEKL. CDR3 length equals 16 residues. V shed 0 bases, J shed 0 bases, and the junction held 4 bases outside the gene matches. This specimen belongs to a study of T-cell reconstitution after alpha-beta-depleted transplantation in children. Study findings and constraints: At around two months after transplant, the alpha-beta T cells were reportedly derived from several hundred expanded clones that came from non-depleted graft cells. From newly produced T cells came most of the T-cell counts and diversity one year after transplant.

This sample comprised PBMCs, mostly from graft donor cells, obtained 180 days after TCRalphabeta/CD19-depleted stem cell transplant. The sequence derives from a male patient younger than 18 who had a stem cell transplant for acute lymphoblastic leukemia, so the T cells may come from the graft donor. The chain employs TRBV4-1 and TRBJ2-7, with 8 bases that match TRBD1. The CDR3 loop reads CASSQDPTGGSYEQYF. Here the CDR3 DNA reads TGCGCCAGCAGCCAAGATCCCACAGGGGGCTCCTACGAGCAGTACTTC.